This T cell receptor beta chain was recorded in a study of long-term antiretroviral therapy in people with HIV. On the study more broadly: It was about a decade after the earliest samples that the 2015 immediate-ART recommendation appeared.

Comment on this clone: Its antigen is not identified.

The content of samples before DNA extraction was roughly 0.85-11 million cryopreserved PBMC. Broader study findings: CDR3 length ranges were narrower in HIV repertoires than in controls. Clonal populations expanded prior to ART predominated within the repertoire at all time points.

The germline V gene has CDR1 SGHNT and CDR2 YYREEE (reference sequence). The CDR3 covers 16 residues. V shed 2 bases and J 6 bases; nucleotides not matched to a gene: 12. Version v3.0 of the immunoSEQ assay ran at survey level. The data were produced by immunoSEQ multiplex PCR, yet TCRdb's version contains in-frame clones alone and is incomplete. The data hold fewer than 30,000 clones, with approximately 83% observed a single time. This material consisted of unsorted PBMCs, taken 0.7 years before starting antiretroviral therapy. J is TRBJ2-7 and V is TRBV5-4, with 9 bases lining up with TRBD2. The TCR comes from a man aged 30 to 45 with HIV. The CDR3 spells CASSFIAGDFSSEQYF. The DNA of the CDR3 is TGTGCCAGCAGCTTCATAGCGGGGGACTTTTCGTCCGAGCAGTACTTC.